The clone carrying this T cell receptor beta chain occurred a few times. The data stem from a study of T-cell memory formation after mild COVID-19. With constant-segment primers, 5'RACE yielded cDNA libraries of TCR alpha and TCR beta that carried sample barcodes and UMIs. TCRdb re-analysed the 5' RACE reads in MiXCR, keeping a single row per CDR3 protein. Here the sample spans roughly 510,000 distinct CDR3 sequences, roughly a sixth being singletons. Sequencing used PBMCs or a T cell subset sorted from them (not recorded which). The origin of this receptor is an adult woman who had mild COVID-19 (a few samples of this study predate the infection). Cell type and time point are not known.

CDR3 DNA sequence: TGCGCCAGCAGCCAGACTTCTCTTAGGGACACCTTCAGCTCTGGGGCCAACGTCCTGACTTTC. Amino acids: CASSQTSLRDTFSSGANVLTF. V gene TRBV4-1 combines with J gene TRBJ2-6, with a tentative D call TRBD1 (6 bases). Trimming removed 3 bases at V and 0 bases at J, with 24 bases between. Germline V gives CDR1 MGHRA, CDR2 YSYEKL. CDR3 length: 21 residues.